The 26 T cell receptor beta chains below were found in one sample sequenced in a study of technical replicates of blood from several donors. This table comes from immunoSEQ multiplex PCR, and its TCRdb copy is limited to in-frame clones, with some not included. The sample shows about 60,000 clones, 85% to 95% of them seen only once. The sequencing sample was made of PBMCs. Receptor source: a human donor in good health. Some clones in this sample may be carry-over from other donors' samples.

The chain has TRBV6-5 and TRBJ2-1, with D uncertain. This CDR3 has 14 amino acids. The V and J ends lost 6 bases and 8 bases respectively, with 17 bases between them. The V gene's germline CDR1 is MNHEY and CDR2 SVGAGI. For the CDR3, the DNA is TGTGCCAGCAGCAACTCATGGTTCCGGGATGAGCAGTTCTTC. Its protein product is CASSNSWFRDEQFF.

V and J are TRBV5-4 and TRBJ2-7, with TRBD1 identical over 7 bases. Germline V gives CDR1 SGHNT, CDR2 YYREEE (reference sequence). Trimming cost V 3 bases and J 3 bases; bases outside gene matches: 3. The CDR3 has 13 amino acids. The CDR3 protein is CASSSGQSYEQYF. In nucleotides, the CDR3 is TGTGCCAGCAGCTCGGGACAGAGCTACGAGCAGTACTTC.

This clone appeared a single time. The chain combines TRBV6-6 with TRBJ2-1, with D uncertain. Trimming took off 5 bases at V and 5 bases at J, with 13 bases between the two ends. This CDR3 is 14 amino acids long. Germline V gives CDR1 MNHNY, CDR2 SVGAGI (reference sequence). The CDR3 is CASSPLRSDNEQFF. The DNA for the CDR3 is TGTGCCAGCAGTCCCCTCAGAAGCGACAATGAGCAGTTCTTC.

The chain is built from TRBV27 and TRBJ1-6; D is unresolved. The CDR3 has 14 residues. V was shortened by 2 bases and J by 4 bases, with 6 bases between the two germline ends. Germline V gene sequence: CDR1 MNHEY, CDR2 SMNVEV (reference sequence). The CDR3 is CASSLREYNSPLHF. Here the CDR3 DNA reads TGTGCCAGCAGTTTACGAGAGTATAATTCACCCCTCCACTTT.

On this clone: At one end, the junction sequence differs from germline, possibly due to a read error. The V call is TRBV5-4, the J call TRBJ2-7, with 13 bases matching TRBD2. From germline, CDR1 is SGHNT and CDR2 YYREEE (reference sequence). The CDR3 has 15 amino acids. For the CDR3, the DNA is TGTGCCAGCAGACCGGGACTAGCGGGAAACACCCCTGGGAACTTC. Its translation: CASRPGLAGNTPGNF.

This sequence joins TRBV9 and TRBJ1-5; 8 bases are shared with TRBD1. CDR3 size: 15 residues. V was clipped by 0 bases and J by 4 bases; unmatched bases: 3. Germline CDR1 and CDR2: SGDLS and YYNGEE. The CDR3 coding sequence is TGTGCCAGCAGCGTAGAAGGACAGGGTAATCAGCCCCAGCATTTT. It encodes CASSVEGQGNQPQHF.

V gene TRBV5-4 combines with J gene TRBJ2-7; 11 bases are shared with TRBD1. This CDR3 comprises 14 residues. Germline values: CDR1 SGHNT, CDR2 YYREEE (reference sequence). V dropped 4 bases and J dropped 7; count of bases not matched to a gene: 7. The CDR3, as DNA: TGTGCCAGCAGCCGCCGGGACAGGGGGAATGAGCAGTACTTC. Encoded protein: CASSRRDRGNEQYF.

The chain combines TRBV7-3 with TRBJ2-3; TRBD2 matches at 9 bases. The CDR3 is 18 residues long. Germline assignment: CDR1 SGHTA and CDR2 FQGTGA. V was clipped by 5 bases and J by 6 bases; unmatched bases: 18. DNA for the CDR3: TGTGCCAGCAGCCCCACCCCCGCGGCGGGAGGGCTCGGGGATACGCAGTATTTT. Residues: CASSPTPAAGGLGDTQYF.

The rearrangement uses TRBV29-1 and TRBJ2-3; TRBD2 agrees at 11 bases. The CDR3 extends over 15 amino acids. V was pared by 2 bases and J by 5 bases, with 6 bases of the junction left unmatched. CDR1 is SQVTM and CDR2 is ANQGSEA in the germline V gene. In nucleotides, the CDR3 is TGCAGCGTTGAACGTAGCGGGGGGGCCGGAGATACGCAGTATTTT. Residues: CSVERSGGAGDTQYF.

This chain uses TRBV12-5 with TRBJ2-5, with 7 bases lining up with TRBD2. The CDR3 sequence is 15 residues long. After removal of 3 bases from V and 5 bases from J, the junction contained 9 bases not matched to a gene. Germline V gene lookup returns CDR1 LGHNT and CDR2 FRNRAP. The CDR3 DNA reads TGTGCTAGTGGTTTTGGCGACGCAGCGGGGGAGACCCAGTACTTC. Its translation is CASGFGDAAGETQYF.

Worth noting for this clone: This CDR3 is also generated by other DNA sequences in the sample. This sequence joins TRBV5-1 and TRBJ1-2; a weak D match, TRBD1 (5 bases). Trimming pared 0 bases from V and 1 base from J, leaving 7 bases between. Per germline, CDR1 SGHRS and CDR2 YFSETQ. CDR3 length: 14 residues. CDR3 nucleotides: TGCGCCAGCAGCTTGGACGGGGGTAACTATGGCTACACCTTC. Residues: CASSLDGGNYGYTF.

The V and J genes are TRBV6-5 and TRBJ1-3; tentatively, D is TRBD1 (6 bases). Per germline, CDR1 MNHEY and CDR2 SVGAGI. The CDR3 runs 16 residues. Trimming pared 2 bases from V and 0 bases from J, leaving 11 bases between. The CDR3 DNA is TGTGCCAGCAGTTACGCCACACAGGGCTCTGGAAACACCATATATTTT. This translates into CASSYATQGSGNTIYF.

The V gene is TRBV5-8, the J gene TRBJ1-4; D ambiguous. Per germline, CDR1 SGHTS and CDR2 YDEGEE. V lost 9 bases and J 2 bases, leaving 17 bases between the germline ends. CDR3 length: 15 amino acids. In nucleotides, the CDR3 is TGTGCCACCCATCAATTGGGGAGGACTAATGAAAAACTGTTTTTT. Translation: CATHQLGRTNEKLFF.

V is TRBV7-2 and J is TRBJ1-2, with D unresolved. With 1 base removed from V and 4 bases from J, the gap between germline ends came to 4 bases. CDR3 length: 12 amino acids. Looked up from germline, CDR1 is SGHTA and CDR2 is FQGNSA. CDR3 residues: CASSLDTYGYTF. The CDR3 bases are TGTGCCAGCAGCTTAGACACCTATGGCTACACCTTC.

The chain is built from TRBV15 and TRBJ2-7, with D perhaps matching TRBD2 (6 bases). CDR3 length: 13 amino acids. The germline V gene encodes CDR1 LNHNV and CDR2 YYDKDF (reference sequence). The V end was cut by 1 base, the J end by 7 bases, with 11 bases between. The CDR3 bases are TGTGCCACCAGCAGAGCGGGGGTCCATGAGCAGTACTTC. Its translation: CATSRAGVHEQYF.

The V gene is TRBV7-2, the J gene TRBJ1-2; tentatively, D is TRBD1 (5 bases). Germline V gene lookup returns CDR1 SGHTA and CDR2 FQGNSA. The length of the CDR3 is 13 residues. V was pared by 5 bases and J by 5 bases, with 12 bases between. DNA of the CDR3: TGTGCCAGCAGCCCAGACCAGGGATATGGCTACACCTTC. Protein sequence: CASSPDQGYGYTF.

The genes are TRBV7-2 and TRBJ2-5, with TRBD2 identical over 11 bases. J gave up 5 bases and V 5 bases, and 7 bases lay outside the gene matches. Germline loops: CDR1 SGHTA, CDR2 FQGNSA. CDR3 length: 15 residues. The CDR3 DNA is TGTGCCAGCAGCCCAACTAGCGGGGGTTGGGAGACCCAGTACTTC. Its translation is CASSPTSGGWETQYF. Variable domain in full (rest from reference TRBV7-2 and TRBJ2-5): GAGVSQSPSNKVTEKGKDVELRCDPISGHTALYWYRQSLGQGLEFLIYFQGNSAPDKSGLPSDRFSAERTGGSVSTLTIQRTQQEDSAVYLCASSPTSGGWETQYFGPGTRLLVL.

CDR3 nucleotides: TGCGCCAGCAGCGTTGGGGGGGGCGCATACGAGCAGTACTTC. This translates into CASSVGGGAYEQYF. The chain carries TRBV5-1 and TRBJ2-7; tentative D call: TRBD2 (7 bases). Looked up from germline, CDR1 is SGHRS and CDR2 is YFSETQ. Between the trimmed V and J ends, which lost 4 bases and 4 bases, there was a span of 15 bases. The CDR3 has 14 residues.

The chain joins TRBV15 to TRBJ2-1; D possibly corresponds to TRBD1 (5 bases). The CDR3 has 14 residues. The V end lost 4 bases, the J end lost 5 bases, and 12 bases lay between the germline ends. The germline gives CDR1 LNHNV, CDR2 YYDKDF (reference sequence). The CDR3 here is CATSIRGRDNEQFF. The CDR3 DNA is TGTGCCACCAGCATCCGAGGCAGGGACAATGAGCAGTTCTTC.

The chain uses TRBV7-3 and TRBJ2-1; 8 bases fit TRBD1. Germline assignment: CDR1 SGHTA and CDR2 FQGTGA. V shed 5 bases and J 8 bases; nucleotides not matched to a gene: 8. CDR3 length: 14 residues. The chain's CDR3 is CASSISGGIDEQFF. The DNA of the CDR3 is TGTGCCAGCAGCATATCAGGGGGCATCGATGAGCAGTTCTTC.

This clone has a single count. DNA of the CDR3: TGTGCCAGCAGCTGGGGGGACGGCCCGACTGATGGCTACACCTTC. This codes for CASSWGDGPTDGYTF. V and J are TRBV7-9 and TRBJ1-2, with D maybe TRBD1 (5 bases). Germline-derived CDR1 and CDR2 are SEHNR and FQNEAQ (reference sequence). The CDR3 runs to 15 residues. Trimming took 4 bases from V and 6 from J, leaving 18 bases between them.

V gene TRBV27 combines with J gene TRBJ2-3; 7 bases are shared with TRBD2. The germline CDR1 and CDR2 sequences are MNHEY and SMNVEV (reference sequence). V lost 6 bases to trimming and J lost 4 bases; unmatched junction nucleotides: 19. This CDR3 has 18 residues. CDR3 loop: CASSSRPTWGSGADTQYF. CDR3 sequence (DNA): TGTGCCAGCAGCTCCCGCCCCACTTGGGGGAGCGGGGCAGATACGCAGTATTTT.

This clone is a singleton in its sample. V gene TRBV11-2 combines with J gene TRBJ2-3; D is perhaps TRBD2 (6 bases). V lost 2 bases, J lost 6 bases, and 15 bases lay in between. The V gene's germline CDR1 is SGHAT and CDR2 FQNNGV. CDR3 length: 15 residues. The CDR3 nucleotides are TGTGCCAGCAGCTTATATCCTGGCAGCGGGGATACGCAGTATTTT. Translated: CASSLYPGSGDTQYF.

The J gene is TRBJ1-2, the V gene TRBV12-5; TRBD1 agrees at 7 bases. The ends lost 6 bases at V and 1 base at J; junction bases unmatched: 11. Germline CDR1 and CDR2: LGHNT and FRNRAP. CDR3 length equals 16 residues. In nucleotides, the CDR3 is TGTGCTAGTGGCCTTGGGACAGCCTACGGTAACTATGGCTACACCTTC. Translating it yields CASGLGTAYGNYGYTF.

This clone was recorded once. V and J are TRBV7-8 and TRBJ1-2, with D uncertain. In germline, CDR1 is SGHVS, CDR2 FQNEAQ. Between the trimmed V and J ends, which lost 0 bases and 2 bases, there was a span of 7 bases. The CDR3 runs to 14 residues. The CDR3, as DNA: TGTGCCAGCAGCTTAGCCAGGTTCAACTATGGCTACACCTTC. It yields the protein CASSLARFNYGYTF.

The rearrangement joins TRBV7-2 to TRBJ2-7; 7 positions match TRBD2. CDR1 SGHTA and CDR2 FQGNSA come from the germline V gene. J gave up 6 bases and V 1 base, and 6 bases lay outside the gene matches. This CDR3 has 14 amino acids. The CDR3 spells CASSLGGGPSEQYF. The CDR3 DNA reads TGTGCCAGCAGCTTAGGGGGAGGGCCCTCCGAGCAGTACTTC.